This TCR beta chain is from a study of cytomegalovirus exposure and HLA in healthy donors. V dropped 1 base and J dropped 6; count of bases not matched to a gene: 3. From germline, CDR1 is SGHTA and CDR2 FQGTGA. The CDR3 totals 15 residues. PCR primers comprised 60 Vbeta and 13 Jbeta primers. Generated by immunoSEQ multiplex PCR, the TCRdb table keeps only in-frame clones and is missing some. The sample lists about 120,000 clones, more than 70% occurring once. The source of this sequence is a human donor in good health. Sequenced material: PBMCs. The chain employs TRBV7-3 and TRBJ2-1; TRBD2 agrees at 10 bases. The CDR3 DNA reads as TGTGCCAGCAGCTTAATTCTAGCGGGGGTCAATGAGCAGTTCTTC. Translation gives CASSLILAGVNEQFF.